This is a list of T cell receptor beta chains from one sample in a study of blood T cells in healthy people across ages. From the 5' RACE reads, TCRdb called clonotypes with MiXCR, one entry per CDR3 protein. The sample carries over a million distinct CDR3 sequences, approximately 26% recorded once. This same sample was also part of a study on T cells of mothers and their children.

Sample: blood. These receptors were taken from a girl aged 2-10 years in good health. CDR3s include the opening cysteine and the closing phenylalanine or tryptophan. The D gene is left open where the match is weak. Not all rows give a size; the values are once, few, many and, for expanded clones, a class.

few TRBJ2-2 TRBV5-3 TRBD2 CASSPSTSLNTGELFF TGTGCCAGCAGCCCCTCGACTAGCCTGAACACCGGGGAGCTGTTTTTT
few TRBJ1-1 TRBV6-6 NA CASSKGGIPGNTEAFF TGTGCCAGCAGCAAGGGAGGCATTCCGGGGAACACTGAAGCTTTCTTT
NA TRBJ2-3 TRBV20-1 NA CSARAGAVVDTQYF TGCAGTGCTAGAGCCGGAGCCGTGGTAGATACGCAGTATTTT
once TRBJ2-3 TRBV7-3 TRBD1 CASSFQGAITDTRYF TGTGCCAGCAGCTTCCAGGGGGCTATCACAGATACGCGGTATTTT
NA TRBJ1-6 TRBV21-1 NA CASSKERDRDNSPLHF TGTGCCAGCAGCAAAGAACGGGACAGGGATAATTCACCCCTCCACTTT
NA TRBJ2-1 TRBV6-5 NA CASSPGLSYEQFF TGTGCCAGCAGCCCGGGACTGTCTTATGAGCAGTTCTTC
NA TRBJ1-4 TRBV7-9 NA CASSLSKVGDEKLFF TGTGCCAGCAGCCTCAGCAAAGTTGGGGATGAAAAACTGTTTTTT
few TRBJ1-2 TRBV9 NA CASSLFEGDYGYTF TGTGCCAGCAGCCTCTTCGAGGGGGATTATGGCTACACCTTC
few TRBJ2-1 TRBV20-1 NA CSPRGPSYNEQFF TGCAGCCCCCGGGGTCCCTCCTACAATGAGCAGTTCTTC
NA TRBJ2-5 TRBV5-6 TRBD1 CASSFPTGGEETQYF TGTGCCAGCAGCTTTCCGACAGGGGGCGAGGAGACCCAGTACTTC
NA TRBJ2-5 TRBV20-1 NA CSAEGRNQETQYF TGCAGTGCAGAGGGACGGAACCAAGAGACCCAGTACTTC